These T cell receptor beta chains were read from a single sample in a study of blood T cell repertoires in COVID-19. TCRdb's copy holds only in-frame clones and misses some; the assay was immunoSEQ multiplex PCR. This table holds approximately 200,000 clones, around 83% found once. Material for sequencing was peripheral blood. The receptors here all came from a woman aged 50 to 60 with acute or convalescent COVID-19. CDR3s include the opening cysteine and the closing phenylalanine or tryptophan. The D gene is left open where the match is weak. Clone size, where shown, is once, few, many, or a class for clones that have expanded.

cdr3_nt | cdr3_aa | j_call | clone_size | d_call | v_call
TGTGCCAGCAGTACTAGGACAGGGCCTGGCGACAATGAGCAGTTCTTC | CASSTRTGPGDNEQFF | TRBJ2-1 | NA | TRBD1 | TRBV27
TGCGCCAGCAGCTTGGTGGCTAGCGGGAGGGTCGAGCAGTACTTC | CASSLVASGRVEQYF | TRBJ2-7 | NA | TRBD2 | TRBV5-1
TGTGCCAGTAGTATCAGCGGGGACCTATACAATGAGCAGTTCTTC | CASSISGDLYNEQFF | TRBJ2-1 | NA | TRBD2 | TRBV19
TGTGCCAGCAGCTGGACAGGGATTGGGGCCTACGAGCAGTACTTC | CASSWTGIGAYEQYF | TRBJ2-7 | NA | TRBD1 | TRBV14
TGTGCCTCAGAGACTAGCGGTGGGGGGAATACGCAGTATTTT | CASETSGGGNTQYF | TRBJ2-3 | once | TRBD2 | TRBV10-3
TGTGCCAGCAGTTTCACCAGTTACGAGCAGTACTTC | CASSFTSYEQYF | TRBJ2-7 | NA | NA | TRBV28
TGTGCCAGCAGTGGGGGAGAAGGCTATAATTCACCCCTCCACTTT | CASSGGEGYNSPLHF | TRBJ1-6 | NA | NA | TRBV2
TGTGCCAGCAGTTTGGTTGGAAGCGGGAGAAAGTACGAGCAGTACTTC | CASSLVGSGRKYEQYF | TRBJ2-7 | NA | TRBD2 | TRBV28
TGTGCCAGCAGCGCCCTACTAGCGGGGGGCGGAGATACGCAGTATTTT | CASSALLAGGGDTQYF | TRBJ2-3 | NA | TRBD2 | TRBV5-6
TGTGCCAGCAGCCAAACTGTTCAACGGGAGGGCCAGCCGCAGTACTTC | CASSQTVQREGQPQYF | TRBJ2-7 | NA | TRBD2 | TRBV4-2
TGTGCCAGCAGCCCTCTTCCGGACTATGGCTACACCTTC | CASSPLPDYGYTF | TRBJ1-2 | NA | NA | TRBV7-3
TGTGCCAGCAGCCCCCAGGGGGGCCTGGGGAACACTGAAGCTTTCTTT | CASSPQGGLGNTEAFF | TRBJ1-1 | NA | TRBD1 | TRBV5-4
TGTGCCAGTAGTATAGTCGGAGGGCCGGCCCAGCATTTT | CASSIVGGPAQHF | TRBJ1-5 | NA | NA | TRBV19
TGTGCTAGTGGTTACCCTACTGAAGGGGGAGGGTACACCTTC | CASGYPTEGGGYTF | TRBJ1-2 | NA | NA | TRBV12-5
TGTGCCAGTATACGACAGGGCGCCGGGGGCAATCAGCCCCAGCATTTT | CASIRQGAGGNQPQHF | TRBJ1-5 | NA | TRBD1 | TRBV19
TGTGCCAGCAGCAAGACTAGCCATAGCACAGATACGCAGTATTTT | CASSKTSHSTDTQYF | TRBJ2-3 | NA | TRBD2 | TRBV6-5
TGTGCCATCAGTGAGTCGATTGCGGGGGGGCCGACAGATACGCAGTATTTT | CAISESIAGGPTDTQYF | TRBJ2-3 | NA | TRBD2 | TRBV10-3
TGTGCCAGCAGCCCCAGGGGGGAGCGCGGCTACGAGCAGTACTTC | CASSPRGERGYEQYF | TRBJ2-7 | NA | NA | TRBV3-1/TRBV3-2
TGTGCCAGCATAGAGGGAGGCCTCCAAGAGACCCAGTACTTC | CASIEGGLQETQYF | TRBJ2-5 | NA | NA | TRBV6-5
TGTGCCAGCAGCTTAAAAGCGGGGAGTTACAATGAGCAGTTCTTC | CASSLKAGSYNEQFF | TRBJ2-1 | NA | TRBD2 | TRBV7-2
TGCGCCAGCAGCTTCCTTAGCGGGACTAGCGGGAGAGTTCAAGTGGGGAATGAGCAGTTCTTC | CASSFLSGTSGRVQVGNEQFF | TRBJ2-1 | NA | TRBD2 | TRBV5-1
TGTGCCAGCAGCTTAGTGGGGGGGACTAGCGGGAATAATGAGCAGTTCTTC | CASSLVGGTSGNNEQFF | TRBJ2-1 | NA | TRBD2 | TRBV7-2
TGTGCCAGCAGCGTATCTGAGTCCGGCTACACCTTC | CASSVSESGYTF | TRBJ1-2 | NA | NA | TRBV9
TGTGCCAGCAGTGCCTGGACAGGGAGGAGCAATCAGCCCCAGCATTTT | CASSAWTGRSNQPQHF | TRBJ1-5 | few | TRBD1 | TRBV6-1
TGTGCCATCCGGCCCCAGACAGGGGGCGCGGGGGCGGGCTACACCTTC | CAIRPQTGGAGAGYTF | TRBJ1-2 | NA | TRBD1 | TRBV10-3
TGTGCCAGCAGCTTGGACAGGGCGGACTACAATGAGCAGTTCTTC | CASSLDRADYNEQFF | TRBJ2-1 | NA | NA | TRBV5-6
TGTGCCAGCAGCCGGGCTAACGACTATGGCTACACCTTC | CASSRANDYGYTF | TRBJ1-2 | NA | NA | TRBV3-1/TRBV3-2
TGTGCCAGCAGCCAACCGGGGTTTCCCCCCTATGGCTACACCTTC | CASSQPGFPPYGYTF | TRBJ1-2 | NA | NA | TRBV3-1/TRBV3-2
TGTGCCAGCAGCTTTAACCCTACAGGGGATGGCTACACCTTC | CASSFNPTGDGYTF | TRBJ1-2 | once | TRBD1 | TRBV7-9
TGTGCCAGCAGGGGAGCGCTCGCGAACACCGGGGAGCTGTTTTTT | CASRGALANTGELFF | TRBJ2-2 | NA | NA | TRBV2
TGTGCCAGCAGTGGGGGCTCCTTGTTGGCTTTCTTT | CASSGGSLLAFF | TRBJ1-1 | NA | NA | TRBV25-1
TGTGCCAGCAGTGACTCGGACAGGGATCAGCCCCAGCATTTT | CASSDSDRDQPQHF | TRBJ1-5 | NA | TRBD1 | TRBV6-4
TGTGCCACCAGCAGGATCGACAGGGAAAGCCATGGCTACACCTTC | CATSRIDRESHGYTF | TRBJ1-2 | NA | TRBD1 | TRBV15
TGCGCCAGCAGCTTGGGGCAGGGTTTTGAAAAACTGTTTTTT | CASSLGQGFEKLFF | TRBJ1-4 | NA | NA | TRBV5-1
TGTGCCAGCAGCCAAGTCGGCGGGACCGCTGAAGCTTTCTTT | CASSQVGGTAEAFF | TRBJ1-1 | NA | NA | TRBV3-1/TRBV3-2
TGTGCCAGTACCCTGACAGGGCCGGGCAATCAGCCCCAGCATTTT | CASTLTGPGNQPQHF | TRBJ1-5 | NA | TRBD1 | TRBV19
TGTGCCATCAGTGAGCCAGGGACAGGGGGCCCGTACGAGCAGTACTTC | CAISEPGTGGPYEQYF | TRBJ2-7 | NA | TRBD1 | TRBV10-3
TGTGCCAGCAGTTTTAGCGGTGGCACTGAAGCTTTCTTT | CASSFSGGTEAFF | TRBJ1-1 | NA | NA | TRBV27
TGTGCCAGCAGCGATCCCACTAGCGGGGGGCCCAATGAGCAGTTCTTC | CASSDPTSGGPNEQFF | TRBJ2-1 | NA | TRBD2 | TRBV5-6
TGTGCCAGCAGTCCGACGAGGACAGCGCTTCCTGGGTACACCTTC | CASSPTRTALPGYTF | TRBJ1-2 | NA | NA | TRBV6-5
TGTGCCAGCAGCCTCCTCTACGGTACTGAAAAACTGTTTTTT | CASSLLYGTEKLFF | TRBJ1-4 | NA | NA | TRBV11-1
TGTGCCAGCACCCAGAATCCCTCCAACACCATATATTTT | CASTQNPSNTIYF | TRBJ1-3 | NA | NA | TRBV6-6
TGTGCCAGCAGCGTAGGCCAGGGGGCCTTAAATTCACCCCTCCACTTT | CASSVGQGALNSPLHF | TRBJ1-6 | NA | TRBD1 | TRBV9
TGTGCCAGCAGCCAACGACAGGGCAGGGGCTACACCTTC | CASSQRQGRGYTF | TRBJ1-2 | NA | TRBD1 | TRBV7-2
TGTGCCAGCTCACGGACAGGGCTAGGGGATGAGCAGTTCTTC | CASSRTGLGDEQFF | TRBJ2-1 | NA | TRBD1 | TRBV18